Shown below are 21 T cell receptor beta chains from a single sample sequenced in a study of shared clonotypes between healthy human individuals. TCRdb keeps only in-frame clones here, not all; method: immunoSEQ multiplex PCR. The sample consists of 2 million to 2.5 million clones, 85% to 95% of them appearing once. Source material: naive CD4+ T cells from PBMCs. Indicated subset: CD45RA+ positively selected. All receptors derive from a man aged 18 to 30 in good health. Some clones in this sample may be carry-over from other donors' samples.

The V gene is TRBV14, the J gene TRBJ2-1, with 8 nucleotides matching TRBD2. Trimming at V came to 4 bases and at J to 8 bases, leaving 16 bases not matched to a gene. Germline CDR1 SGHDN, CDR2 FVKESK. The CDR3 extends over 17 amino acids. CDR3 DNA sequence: TGTGCCAGCAGCCGGGCGGAAGGGACTAGACATTCCCATGAGCAGTTCTTC. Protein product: CASSRAEGTRHSHEQFF.

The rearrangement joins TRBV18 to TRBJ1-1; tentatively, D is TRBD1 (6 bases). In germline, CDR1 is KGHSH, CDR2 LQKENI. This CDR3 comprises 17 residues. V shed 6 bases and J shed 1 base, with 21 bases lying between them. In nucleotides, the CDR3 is TGTGCCAGCTCCGAGGGACAAGGGCCCCTAAGGAACACTGAAGCTTTCTTT. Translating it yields CASSEGQGPLRNTEAFF.

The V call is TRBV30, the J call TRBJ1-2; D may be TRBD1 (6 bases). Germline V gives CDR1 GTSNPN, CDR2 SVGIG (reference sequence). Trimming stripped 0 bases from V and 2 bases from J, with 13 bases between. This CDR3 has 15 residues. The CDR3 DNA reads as TGTGCCTGGAGTGTTAGGACAGCCGCCAACTATGGCTACACCTTC. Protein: CAWSVRTAANYGYTF.

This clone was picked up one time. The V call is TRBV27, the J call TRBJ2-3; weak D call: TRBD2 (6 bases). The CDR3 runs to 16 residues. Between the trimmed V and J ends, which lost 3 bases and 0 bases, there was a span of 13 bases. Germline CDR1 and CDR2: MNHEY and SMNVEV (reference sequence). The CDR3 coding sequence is TGTGCCAGCAGTTTTGGGGCTAGCGCTAGCACAGATACGCAGTATTTT. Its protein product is CASSFGASASTDTQYF.

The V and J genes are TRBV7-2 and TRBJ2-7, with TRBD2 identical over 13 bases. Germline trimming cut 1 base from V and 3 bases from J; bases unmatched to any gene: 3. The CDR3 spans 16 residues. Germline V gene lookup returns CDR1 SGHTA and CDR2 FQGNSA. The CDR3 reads CASSLVGTSGNYEQYF. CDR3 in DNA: TGTGCCAGCAGCTTAGTAGGGACTAGCGGGAACTACGAGCAGTACTTC.

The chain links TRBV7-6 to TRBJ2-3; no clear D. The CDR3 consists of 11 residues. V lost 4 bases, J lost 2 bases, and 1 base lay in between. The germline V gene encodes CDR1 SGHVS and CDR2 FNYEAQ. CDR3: CASSSTDTQYF. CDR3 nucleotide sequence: TGTGCCAGCAGCTCCACAGATACGCAGTATTTT.

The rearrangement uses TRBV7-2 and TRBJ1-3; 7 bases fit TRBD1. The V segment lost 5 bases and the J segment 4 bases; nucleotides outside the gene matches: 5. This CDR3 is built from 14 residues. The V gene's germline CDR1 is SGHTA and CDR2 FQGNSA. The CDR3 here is CASSLTGVGNTIYF. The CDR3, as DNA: TGTGCCAGCAGCCTTACAGGGGTCGGAAACACCATATATTTT. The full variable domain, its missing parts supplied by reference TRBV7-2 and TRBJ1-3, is GAGVSQSPSNKVTEKGKDVELRCDPISGHTALYWYRQSLGQGLEFLIYFQGNSAPDKSGLPSDRFSAERTGGSVSTLTIQRTQQEDSAVYLCASSLTGVGNTIYFGEGSWLTVV.

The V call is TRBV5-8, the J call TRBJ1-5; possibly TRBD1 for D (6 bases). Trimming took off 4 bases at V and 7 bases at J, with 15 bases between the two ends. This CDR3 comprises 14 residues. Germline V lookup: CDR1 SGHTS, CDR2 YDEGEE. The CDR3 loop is CASSPGNRDQPQHF. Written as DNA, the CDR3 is TGTGCCAGCAGCCCAGGAAACAGGGACCAGCCCCAGCATTTT.

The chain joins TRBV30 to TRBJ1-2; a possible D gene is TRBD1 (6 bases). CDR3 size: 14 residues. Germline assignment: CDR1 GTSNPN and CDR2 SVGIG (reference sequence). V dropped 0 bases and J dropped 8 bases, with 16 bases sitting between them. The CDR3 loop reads CAWSVVRGPGGYTF. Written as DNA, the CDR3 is TGTGCCTGGAGTGTAGTTCGGGGGCCCGGCGGCTACACCTTC.

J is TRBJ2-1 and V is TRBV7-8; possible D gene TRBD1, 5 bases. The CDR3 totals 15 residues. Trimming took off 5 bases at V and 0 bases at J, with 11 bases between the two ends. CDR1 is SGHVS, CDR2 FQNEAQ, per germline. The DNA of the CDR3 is TGTGCCAGCAGCGACAGTGCAGGCTCCTACAATGAGCAGTTCTTC. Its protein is CASSDSAGSYNEQFF.

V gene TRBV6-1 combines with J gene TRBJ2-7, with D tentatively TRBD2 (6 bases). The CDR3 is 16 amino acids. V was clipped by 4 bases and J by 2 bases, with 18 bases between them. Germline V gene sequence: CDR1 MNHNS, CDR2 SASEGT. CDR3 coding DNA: TGTGCCAGCAGTGCCGCCGGGGGATCTAGAGCCTACGAGCAGTACTTC. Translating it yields CASSAAGGSRAYEQYF.

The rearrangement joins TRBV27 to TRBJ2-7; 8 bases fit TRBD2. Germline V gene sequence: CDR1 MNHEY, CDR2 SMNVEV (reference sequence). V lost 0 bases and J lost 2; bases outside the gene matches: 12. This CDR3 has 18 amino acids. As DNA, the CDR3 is TGTGCCAGCAGTTTATCGGGGGGGACGGGAGGGTTCGCCTACGAGCAGTACTTC. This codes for CASSLSGGTGGFAYEQYF.

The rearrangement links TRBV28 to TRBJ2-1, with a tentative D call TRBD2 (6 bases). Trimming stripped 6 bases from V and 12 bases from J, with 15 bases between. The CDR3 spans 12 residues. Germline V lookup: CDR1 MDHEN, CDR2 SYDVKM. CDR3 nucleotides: TGTGCCAGCAGGTACCGGGACTCGGTGCAGTTCTTC. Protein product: CASRYRDSVQFF.

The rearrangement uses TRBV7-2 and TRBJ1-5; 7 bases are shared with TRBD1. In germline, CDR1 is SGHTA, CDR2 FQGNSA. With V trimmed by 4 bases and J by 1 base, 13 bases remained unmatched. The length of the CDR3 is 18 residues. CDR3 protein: CASSSSGTVSSSNQPQHF. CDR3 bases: TGTGCCAGCAGCTCGTCCGGGACAGTAAGTTCCAGCAATCAGCCCCAGCATTTT.

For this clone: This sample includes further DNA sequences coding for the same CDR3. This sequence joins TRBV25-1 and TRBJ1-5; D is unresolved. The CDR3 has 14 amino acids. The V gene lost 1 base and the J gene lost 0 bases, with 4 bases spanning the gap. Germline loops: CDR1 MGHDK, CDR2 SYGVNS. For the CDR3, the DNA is TGTGCCAGCAGTGAATGGGCTAGCAATCAGCCCCAGCATTTT. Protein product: CASSEWASNQPQHF.

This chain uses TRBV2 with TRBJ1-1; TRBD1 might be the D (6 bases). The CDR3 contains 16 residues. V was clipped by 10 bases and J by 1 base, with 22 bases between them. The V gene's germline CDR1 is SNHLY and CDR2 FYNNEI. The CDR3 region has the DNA TGTGCCACCTTTGTGCCAGGGAGGGGGAAGAACACTGAAGCTTTCTTT. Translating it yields CATFVPGRGKNTEAFF.

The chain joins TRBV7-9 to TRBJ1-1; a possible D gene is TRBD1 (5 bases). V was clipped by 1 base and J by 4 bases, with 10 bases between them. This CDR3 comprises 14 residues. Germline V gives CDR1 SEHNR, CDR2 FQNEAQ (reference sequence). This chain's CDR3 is CASSLGGSSTEAFF. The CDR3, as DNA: TGTGCCAGCAGCTTAGGGGGCTCCAGCACTGAAGCTTTCTTT. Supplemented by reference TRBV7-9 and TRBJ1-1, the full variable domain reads DTGVSQNPRHKITKRGQNVTFRCDPISEHNRLYWYRQTLGQGPEFLTYFQNEAQLEKSRLLSDRFSAERPKGSFSTLEIQRTEQGDSAMYLCASSLGGSSTEAFFGQGTRLTVV.

In DNA form, the CDR3 reads TGTGCCAGCGGAGCTGGCTACACCTTC. Translated, it gives CASGAGYTF. The chain joins TRBV9 to TRBJ1-2; unclear D gene. Between the trimmed V and J ends, which lost 7 bases and 7 bases, there was a span of 5 bases. The CDR3 is made up of 9 amino acids. Germline CDR1 SGDLS, CDR2 YYNGEE.

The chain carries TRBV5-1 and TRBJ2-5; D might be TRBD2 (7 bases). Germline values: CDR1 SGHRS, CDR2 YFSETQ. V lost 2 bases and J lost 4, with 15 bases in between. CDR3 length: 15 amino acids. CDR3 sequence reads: CASSFFSGEGETQYF. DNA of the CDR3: TGCGCCAGCAGCTTTTTCTCAGGGGAGGGAGAGACCCAGTACTTC.

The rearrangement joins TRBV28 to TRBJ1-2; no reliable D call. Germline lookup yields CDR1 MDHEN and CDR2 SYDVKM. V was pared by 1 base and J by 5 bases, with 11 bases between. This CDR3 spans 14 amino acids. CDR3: CASSLYYSIYGYTF. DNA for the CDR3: TGTGCCAGCAGTTTATACTACAGCATTTATGGCTACACCTTC.

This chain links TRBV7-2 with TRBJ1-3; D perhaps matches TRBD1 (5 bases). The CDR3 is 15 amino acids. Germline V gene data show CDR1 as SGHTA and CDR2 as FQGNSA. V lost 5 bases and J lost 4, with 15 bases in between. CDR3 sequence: CASSDQGRVGNTIYF. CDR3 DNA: TGTGCCAGCAGCGATCAGGGCAGGGTAGGAAACACCATATATTTT.